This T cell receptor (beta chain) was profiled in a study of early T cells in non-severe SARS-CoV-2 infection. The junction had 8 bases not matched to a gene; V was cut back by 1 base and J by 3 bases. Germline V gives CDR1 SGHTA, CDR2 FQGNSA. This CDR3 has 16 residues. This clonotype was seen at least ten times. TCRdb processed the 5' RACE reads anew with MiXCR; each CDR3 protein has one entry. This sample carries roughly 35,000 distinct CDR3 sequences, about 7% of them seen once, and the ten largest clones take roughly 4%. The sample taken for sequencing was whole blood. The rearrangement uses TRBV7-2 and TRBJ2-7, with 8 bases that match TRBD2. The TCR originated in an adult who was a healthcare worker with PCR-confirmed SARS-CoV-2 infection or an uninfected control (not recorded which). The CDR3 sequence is CASSLGATSGVYEQYF. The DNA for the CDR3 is TGTGCCAGCAGCTTAGGAGCTACTAGCGGAGTCTACGAGCAGTACTTC. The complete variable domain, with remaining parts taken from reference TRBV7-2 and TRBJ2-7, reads GAGVSQSPSNKVTEKGKDVELRCDPISGHTALYWYRQSLGQGLEFLIYFQGNSAPDKSGLPSDRFSAERTGGSVSTLTIQRTQQEDSAVYLCASSLGATSGVYEQYFGPGTRLTVT.